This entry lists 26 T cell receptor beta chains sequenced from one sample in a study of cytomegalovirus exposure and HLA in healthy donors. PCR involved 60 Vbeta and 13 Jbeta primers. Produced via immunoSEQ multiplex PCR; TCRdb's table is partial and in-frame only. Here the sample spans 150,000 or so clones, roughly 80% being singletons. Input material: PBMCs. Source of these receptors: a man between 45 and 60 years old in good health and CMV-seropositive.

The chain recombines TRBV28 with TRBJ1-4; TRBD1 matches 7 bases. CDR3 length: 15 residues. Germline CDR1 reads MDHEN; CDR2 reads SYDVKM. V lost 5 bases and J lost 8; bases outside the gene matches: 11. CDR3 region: CASSPGDRRGEKLFF. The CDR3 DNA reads TGTGCCAGCAGTCCGGGGGACAGACGGGGAGAAAAACTGTTTTTT.

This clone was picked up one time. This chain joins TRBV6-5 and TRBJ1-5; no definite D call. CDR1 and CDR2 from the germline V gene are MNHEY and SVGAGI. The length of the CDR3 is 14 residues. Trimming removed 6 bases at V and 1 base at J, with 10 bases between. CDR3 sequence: CASSLDGSNQPQHF. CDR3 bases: TGTGCCAGCAGCCTAGACGGAAGCAATCAGCCCCAGCATTTT.

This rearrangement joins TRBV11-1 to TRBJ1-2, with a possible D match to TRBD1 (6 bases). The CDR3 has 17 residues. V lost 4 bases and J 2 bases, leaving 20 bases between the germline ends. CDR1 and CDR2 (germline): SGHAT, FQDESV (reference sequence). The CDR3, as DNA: TGTGCCAGCAGCTCACAGAGGGGGGGAGCACCCAACTATGGCTACACCTTC. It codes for CASSSQRGGAPNYGYTF.

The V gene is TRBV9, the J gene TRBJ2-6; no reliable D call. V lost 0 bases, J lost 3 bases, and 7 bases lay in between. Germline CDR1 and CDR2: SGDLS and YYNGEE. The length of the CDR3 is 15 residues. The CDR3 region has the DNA TGTGCCAGCAGCGTAGACGGTGGTGGGGCCAACGTCCTGACTTTC. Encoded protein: CASSVDGGGANVLTF.

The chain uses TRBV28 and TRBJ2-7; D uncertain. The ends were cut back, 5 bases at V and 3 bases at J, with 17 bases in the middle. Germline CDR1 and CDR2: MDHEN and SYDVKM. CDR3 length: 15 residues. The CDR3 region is CASSPQGIEVYEQYF. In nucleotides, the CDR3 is TGTGCCAGCAGTCCGCAAGGTATAGAGGTCTACGAGCAGTACTTC.

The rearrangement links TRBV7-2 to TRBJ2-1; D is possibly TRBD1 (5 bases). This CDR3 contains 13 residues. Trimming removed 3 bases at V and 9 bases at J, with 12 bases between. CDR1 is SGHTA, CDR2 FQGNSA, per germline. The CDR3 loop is CASSLRQPVEQFF. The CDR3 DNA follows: TGTGCCAGCAGCTTGCGACAGCCTGTTGAGCAGTTCTTC.

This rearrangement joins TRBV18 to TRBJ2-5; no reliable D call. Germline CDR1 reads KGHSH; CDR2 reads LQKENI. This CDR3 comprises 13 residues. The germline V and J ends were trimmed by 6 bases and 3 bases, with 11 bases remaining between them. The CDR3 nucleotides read TGTGCCAGCTCCCTCGGAGTCAAAGAGACCCAGTACTTC. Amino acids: CASSLGVKETQYF.

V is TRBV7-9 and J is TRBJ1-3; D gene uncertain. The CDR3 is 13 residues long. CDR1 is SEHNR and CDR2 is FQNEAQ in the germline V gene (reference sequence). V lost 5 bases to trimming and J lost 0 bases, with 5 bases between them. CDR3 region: CASSHSSGNTIYF. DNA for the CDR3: TGTGCCAGCAGCCATTCCTCTGGAAACACCATATATTTT.

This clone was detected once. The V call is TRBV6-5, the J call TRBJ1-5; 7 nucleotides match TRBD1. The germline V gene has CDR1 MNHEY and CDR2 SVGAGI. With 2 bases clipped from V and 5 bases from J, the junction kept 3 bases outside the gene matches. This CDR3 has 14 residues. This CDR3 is CASSYGQDHQPQHF. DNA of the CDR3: TGTGCCAGCAGTTACGGACAGGATCATCAGCCCCAGCATTTT.

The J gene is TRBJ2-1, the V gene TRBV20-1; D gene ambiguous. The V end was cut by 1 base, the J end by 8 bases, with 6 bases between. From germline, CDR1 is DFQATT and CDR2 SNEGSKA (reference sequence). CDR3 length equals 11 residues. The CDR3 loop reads CSARASYEQFF. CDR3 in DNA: TGCAGTGCTAGAGCCTCTTATGAGCAGTTCTTC.

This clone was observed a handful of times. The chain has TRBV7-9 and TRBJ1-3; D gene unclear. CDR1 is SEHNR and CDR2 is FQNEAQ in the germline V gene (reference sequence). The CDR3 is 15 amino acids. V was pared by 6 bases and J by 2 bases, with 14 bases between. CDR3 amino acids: CASREWEVTGNTIYF. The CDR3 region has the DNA TGTGCCAGCAGAGAGTGGGAGGTCACTGGAAACACCATATATTTT. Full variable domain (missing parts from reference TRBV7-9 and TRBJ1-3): DTGVSQNPRHKITKRGQNVTFRCDPISEHNRLYWYRQTLGQGPEFLTYFQNEAQLEKSRLLSDRFSAERPKGSFSTLEIQRTEQGDSAMYLCASREWEVTGNTIYFGEGSWLTVV.

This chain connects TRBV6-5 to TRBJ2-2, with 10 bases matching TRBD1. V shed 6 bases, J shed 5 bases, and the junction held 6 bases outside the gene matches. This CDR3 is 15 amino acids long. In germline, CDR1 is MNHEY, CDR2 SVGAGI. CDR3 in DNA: TGTGCCAGCAGGAGACAGGGGGCAGGAACCGGGGAGCTGTTTTTT. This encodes CASRRQGAGTGELFF.

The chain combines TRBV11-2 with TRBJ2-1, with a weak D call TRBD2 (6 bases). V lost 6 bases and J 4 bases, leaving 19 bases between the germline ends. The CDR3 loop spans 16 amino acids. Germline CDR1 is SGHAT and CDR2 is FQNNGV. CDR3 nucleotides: TGTGCCAGCAGGGAGGGGCTAGCGCTAGAGTACAATGAGCAGTTCTTC. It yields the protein CASREGLALEYNEQFF.

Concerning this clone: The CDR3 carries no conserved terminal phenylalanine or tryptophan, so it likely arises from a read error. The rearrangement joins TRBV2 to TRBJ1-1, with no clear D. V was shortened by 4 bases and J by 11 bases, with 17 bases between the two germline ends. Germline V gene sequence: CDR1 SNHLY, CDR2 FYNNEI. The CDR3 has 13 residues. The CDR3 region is CASSAFNSGSAFL. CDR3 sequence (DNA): TGTGCCAGCAGTGCTTTTAACAGCGGCTCCGCTTTCCTT.

CDR3 sequence reads: CASSQGLGKKTQYF. The CDR3 nucleotides are TGTGCCAGCTCTCAGGGGTTGGGAAAAAAGACCCAGTACTTC. The chain employs TRBV28 and TRBJ2-5, with D maybe TRBD1 (6 bases). The germline V gene encodes CDR1 MDHEN and CDR2 SYDVKM. This CDR3 has 14 amino acids. V lost 8 bases to trimming and J lost 6 bases, with 19 bases between them. The complete variable domain, with remaining parts taken from reference TRBV28 and TRBJ2-5, reads DVKVTQSSRYLVKRTGEKVFLECVQDMDHENMFWYRQDPGLGLRLIYFSYDVKMKEKGDIPEGYSVSREKKERFSLILESASTNQTSMYLCASSQGLGKKTQYFGPGTRLLVL.

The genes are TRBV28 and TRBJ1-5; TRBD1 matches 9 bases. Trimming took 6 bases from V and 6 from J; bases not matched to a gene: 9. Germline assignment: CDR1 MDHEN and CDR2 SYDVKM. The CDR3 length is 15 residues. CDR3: CASRLEQGAVQPQHF. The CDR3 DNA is TGTGCCAGCAGGCTAGAACAGGGGGCAGTTCAGCCCCAGCATTTT.

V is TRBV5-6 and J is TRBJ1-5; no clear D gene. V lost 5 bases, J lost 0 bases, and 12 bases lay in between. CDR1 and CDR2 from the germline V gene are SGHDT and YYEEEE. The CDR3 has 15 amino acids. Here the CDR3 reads CASSSQSYSNQPQHF. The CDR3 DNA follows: TGTGCCAGCAGTTCACAGAGTTATAGCAATCAGCCCCAGCATTTT. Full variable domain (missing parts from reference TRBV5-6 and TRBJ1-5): DAGVTQSPTHLIKTRGQQVTLRCSPKSGHDTVSWYQQALGQGPQFIFQYYEEEERQRGNFPDRFSGHQFPNYSSELNVNALLLGDSALYLCASSSQSYSNQPQHFGDGTRLSIL.

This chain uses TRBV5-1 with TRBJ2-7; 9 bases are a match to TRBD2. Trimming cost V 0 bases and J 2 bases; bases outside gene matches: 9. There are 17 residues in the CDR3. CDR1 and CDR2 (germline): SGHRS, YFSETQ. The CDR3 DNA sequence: TGCGCCAGCAGCTTGGCTAGCGGGGCCCCTTCCGCCTACGAGCAGTACTTC. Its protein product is CASSLASGAPSAYEQYF.

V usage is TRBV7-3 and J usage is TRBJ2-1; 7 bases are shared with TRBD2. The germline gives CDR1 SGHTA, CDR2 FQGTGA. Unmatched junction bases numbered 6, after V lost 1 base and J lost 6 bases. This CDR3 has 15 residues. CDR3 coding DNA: TGTGCCAGCAGCTTAAAGCCTGGGACTACCAATGAGCAGTTCTTC. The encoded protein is CASSLKPGTTNEQFF. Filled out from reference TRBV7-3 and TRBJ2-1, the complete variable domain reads GAGVSQTPSNKVTEKGKYVELRCDPISGHTALYWYRQSLGQGPEFLIYFQGTGAADDSGLPNDRFFAVRPEGSVSTLKIQRTERGDSAVYLCASSLKPGTTNEQFFGPGTRLTVL.

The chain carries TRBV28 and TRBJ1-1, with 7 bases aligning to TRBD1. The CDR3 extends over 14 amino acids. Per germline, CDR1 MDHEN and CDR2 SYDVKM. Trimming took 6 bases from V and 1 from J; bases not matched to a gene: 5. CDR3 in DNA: TGTGCCAGCAGACGAGGGGGCAGGAACACTGAAGCTTTCTTT. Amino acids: CASRRGGRNTEAFF.

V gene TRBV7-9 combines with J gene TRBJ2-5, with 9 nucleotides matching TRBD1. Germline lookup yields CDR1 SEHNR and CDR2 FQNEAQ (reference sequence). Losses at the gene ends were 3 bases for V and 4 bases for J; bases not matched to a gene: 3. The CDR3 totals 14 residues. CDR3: CASSFSTGGETQYF. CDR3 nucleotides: TGTGCCAGCAGCTTCTCGACAGGGGGAGAGACCCAGTACTTC. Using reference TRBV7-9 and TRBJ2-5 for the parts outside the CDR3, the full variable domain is DTGVSQNPRHKITKRGQNVTFRCDPISEHNRLYWYRQTLGQGPEFLTYFQNEAQLEKSRLLSDRFSAERPKGSFSTLEIQRTEQGDSAMYLCASSFSTGGETQYFGPGTRLLVL.

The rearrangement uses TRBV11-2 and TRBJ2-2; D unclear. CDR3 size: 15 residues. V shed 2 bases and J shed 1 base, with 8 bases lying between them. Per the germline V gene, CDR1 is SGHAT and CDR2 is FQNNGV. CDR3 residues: CASSLFTENTGELFF. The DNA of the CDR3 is TGTGCCAGCAGCTTATTTACAGAGAACACCGGGGAGCTGTTTTTT.

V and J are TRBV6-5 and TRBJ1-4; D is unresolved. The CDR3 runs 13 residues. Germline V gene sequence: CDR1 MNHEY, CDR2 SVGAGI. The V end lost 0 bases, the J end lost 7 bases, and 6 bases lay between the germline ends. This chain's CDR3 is CASSYSIAEKLFF. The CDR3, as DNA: TGTGCCAGCAGTTACTCGATAGCTGAAAAACTGTTTTTT.

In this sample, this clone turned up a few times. The CDR3 DNA sequence: TGTGCCAGCAGTTACAAGCGGGGGGGGCCAGATACGCAGTATTTT. It specifies CASSYKRGGPDTQYF. The rearrangement links TRBV6-5 to TRBJ2-3; TRBD2 agrees at 10 bases. CDR1 MNHEY and CDR2 SVGAGI come from the germline V gene. The CDR3 is made up of 15 amino acids. J lost 4 bases, V lost 2 bases, and 3 bases had no gene match.

The DNA for the CDR3 is TGTGCCAGCAGCGTAGGTAGCGGGGGGGCCTGGGAGACCCAGTACTTC. Amino acids: CASSVGSGGAWETQYF. The chain combines TRBV9 with TRBJ2-5, with 11 bases that match TRBD2. Germline V gene data show CDR1 as SGDLS and CDR2 as YYNGEE. CDR3 length equals 16 residues. The V segment lost 0 bases and the J segment 5 bases; nucleotides outside the gene matches: 6.

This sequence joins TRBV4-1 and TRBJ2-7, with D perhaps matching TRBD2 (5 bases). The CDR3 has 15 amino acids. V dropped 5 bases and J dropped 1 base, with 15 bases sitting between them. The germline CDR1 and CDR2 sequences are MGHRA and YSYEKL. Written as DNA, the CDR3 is TGCGCCAGCAGCGCTAGGTTTAGCGCTTCCTACGAGCAGTACTTC. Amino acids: CASSARFSASYEQYF.